This T cell receptor (beta chain) was obtained from a study of technical replicates of blood from a few donors. Data came from immunoSEQ multiplex PCR; TCRdb stores just in-frame clones and leaves some out. The sample shows just over 15,000 clones, around 80% of them seen only once. With 8 bases clipped from V and 0 bases from J, the junction kept 14 bases outside the gene matches. The CDR3 is 18 amino acids. From germline, CDR1 is MDHEN and CDR2 SYDVKM. This TCR derives from a human donor in good health. This sequence joins TRBV28 and TRBJ2-3; 10 bases align to TRBD2. The sequencing sample was made of PBMCs. CDR3: CASAPLWTSGPSTDTQYF. The CDR3, as DNA: TGTGCCAGCGCTCCTCTGTGGACTAGCGGACCTAGCACAGATACGCAGTATTTT.